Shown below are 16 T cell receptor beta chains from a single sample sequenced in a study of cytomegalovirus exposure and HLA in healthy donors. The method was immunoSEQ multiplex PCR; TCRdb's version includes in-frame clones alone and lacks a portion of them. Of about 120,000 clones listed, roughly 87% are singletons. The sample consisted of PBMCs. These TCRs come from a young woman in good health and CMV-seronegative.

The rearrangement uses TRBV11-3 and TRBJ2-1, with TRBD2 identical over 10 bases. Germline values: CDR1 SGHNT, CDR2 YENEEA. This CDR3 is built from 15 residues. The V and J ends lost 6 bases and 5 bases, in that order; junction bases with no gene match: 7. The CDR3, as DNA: TGTGCCAGCAGTAATCCTAGCGGGGGCGACAATGAGCAGTTCTTC. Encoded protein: CASSNPSGGDNEQFF.

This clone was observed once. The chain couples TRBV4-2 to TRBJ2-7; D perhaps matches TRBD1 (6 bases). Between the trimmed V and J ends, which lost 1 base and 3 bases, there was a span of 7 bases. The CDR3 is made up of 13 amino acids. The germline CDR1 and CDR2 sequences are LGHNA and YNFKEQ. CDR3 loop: CASSQVQGYEQYF. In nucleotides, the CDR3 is TGTGCCAGCAGCCAAGTACAGGGCTACGAGCAGTACTTC.

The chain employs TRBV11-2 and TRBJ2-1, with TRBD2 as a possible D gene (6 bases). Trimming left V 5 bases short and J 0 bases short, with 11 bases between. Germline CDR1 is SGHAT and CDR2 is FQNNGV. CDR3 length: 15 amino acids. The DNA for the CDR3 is TGTGCCAGCAGCCATGGGGGGAGCTCCTACAATGAGCAGTTCTTC. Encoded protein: CASSHGGSSYNEQFF. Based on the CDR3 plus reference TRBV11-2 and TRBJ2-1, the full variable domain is EAGVAQSPRYKIIEKRQSVAFWCNPISGHATLYWYQQILGQGPKLLIQFQNNGVVDDSQLPKDRFSAERLKGVDSTLKIQPAKLEDSAVYLCASSHGGSSYNEQFFGPGTRLTVL.

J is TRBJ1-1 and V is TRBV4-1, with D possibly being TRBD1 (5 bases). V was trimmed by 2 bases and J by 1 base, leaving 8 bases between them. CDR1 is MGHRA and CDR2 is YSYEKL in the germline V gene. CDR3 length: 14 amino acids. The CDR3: CASSQSTGNTEAFF. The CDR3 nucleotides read TGCGCCAGCAGCCAATCTACAGGGAACACTGAAGCTTTCTTT.

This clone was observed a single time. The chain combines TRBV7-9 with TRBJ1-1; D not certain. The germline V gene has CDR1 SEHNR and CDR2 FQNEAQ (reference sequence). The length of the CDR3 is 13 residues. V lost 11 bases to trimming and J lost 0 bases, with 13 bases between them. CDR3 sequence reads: CASTPPLNTEAFF. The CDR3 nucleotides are TGTGCCTCTACCCCCCCTTTGAACACTGAAGCTTTCTTT.

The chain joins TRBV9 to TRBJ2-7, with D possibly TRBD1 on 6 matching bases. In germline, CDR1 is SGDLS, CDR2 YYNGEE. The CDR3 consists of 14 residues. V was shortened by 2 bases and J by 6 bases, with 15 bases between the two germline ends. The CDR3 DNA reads TGTGCCAGCAGCGTTTTAGGGGGTTTCAGCGAGCAGTACTTC. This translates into CASSVLGGFSEQYF.

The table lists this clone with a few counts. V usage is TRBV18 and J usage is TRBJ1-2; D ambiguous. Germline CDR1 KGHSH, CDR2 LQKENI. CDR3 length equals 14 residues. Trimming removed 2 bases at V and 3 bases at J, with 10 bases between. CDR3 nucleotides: TGTGCCAGCTCACCAACCGGGGAGCACTATGGCTACACCTTC. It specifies CASSPTGEHYGYTF.

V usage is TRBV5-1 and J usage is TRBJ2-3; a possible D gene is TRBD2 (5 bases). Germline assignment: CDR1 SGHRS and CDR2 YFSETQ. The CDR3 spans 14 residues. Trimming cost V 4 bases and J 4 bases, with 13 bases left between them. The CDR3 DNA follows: TGCGCCAGCAGCGCGGGCGAGCTTTCAGATACGCAGTATTTT. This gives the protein CASSAGELSDTQYF. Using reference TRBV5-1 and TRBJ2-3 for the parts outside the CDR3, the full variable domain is KAGVTQTPRYLIKTRGQQVTLSCSPISGHRSVSWYQQTPGQGLQFLFEYFSETQRNKGNFPGRFSGRQFSNSRSEMNVSTLELGDSALYLCASSAGELSDTQYFGPGTRLTVL.

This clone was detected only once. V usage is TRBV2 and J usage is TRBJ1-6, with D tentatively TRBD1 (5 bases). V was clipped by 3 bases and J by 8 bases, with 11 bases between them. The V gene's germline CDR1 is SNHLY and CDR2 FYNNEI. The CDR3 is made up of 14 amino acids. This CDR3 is CASSDGRDDSPLHF. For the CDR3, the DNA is TGTGCCAGCAGTGATGGCAGGGATGATTCACCCCTCCACTTT.

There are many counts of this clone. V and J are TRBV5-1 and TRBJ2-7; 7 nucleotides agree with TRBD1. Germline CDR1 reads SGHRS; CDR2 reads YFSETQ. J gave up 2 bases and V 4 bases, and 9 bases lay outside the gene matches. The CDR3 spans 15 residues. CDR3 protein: CASSQQTGQTYEQYF. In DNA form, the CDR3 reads TGCGCCAGCAGCCAACAAACGGGACAGACCTACGAGCAGTACTTC.

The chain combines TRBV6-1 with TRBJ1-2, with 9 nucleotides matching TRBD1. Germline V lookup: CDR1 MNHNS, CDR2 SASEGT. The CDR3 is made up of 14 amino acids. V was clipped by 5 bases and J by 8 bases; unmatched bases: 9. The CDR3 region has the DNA TGTGCCAGCAGTTCGGGACAGGGTGAAGACGGCTACACCTTC. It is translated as CASSSGQGEDGYTF.

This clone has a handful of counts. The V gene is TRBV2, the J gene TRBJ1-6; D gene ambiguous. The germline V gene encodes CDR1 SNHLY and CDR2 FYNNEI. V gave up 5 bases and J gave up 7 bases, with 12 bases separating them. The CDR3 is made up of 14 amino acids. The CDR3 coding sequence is TGTGCCAGCAGTTCCAGTCAGGTGAATTCACCCCTCCACTTT. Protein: CASSSSQVNSPLHF.

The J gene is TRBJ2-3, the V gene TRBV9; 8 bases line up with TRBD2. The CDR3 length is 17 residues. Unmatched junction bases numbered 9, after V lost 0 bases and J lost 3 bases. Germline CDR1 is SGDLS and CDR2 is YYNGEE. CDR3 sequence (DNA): TGTGCCAGCAGCGTAGCGGGGGGGCCACTTTCAACAGATACGCAGTATTTT. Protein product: CASSVAGGPLSTDTQYF.

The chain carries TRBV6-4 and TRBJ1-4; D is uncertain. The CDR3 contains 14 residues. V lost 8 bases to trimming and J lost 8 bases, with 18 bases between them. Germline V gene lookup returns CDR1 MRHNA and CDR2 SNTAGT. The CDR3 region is CASYSREAGEKLFF. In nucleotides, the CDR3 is TGTGCCAGCTATTCCCGAGAGGCTGGGGAAAAACTGTTTTTT.

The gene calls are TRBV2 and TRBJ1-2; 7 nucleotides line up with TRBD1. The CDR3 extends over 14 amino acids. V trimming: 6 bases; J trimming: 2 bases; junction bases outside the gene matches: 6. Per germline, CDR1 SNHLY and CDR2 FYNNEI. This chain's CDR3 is CASSRQGSNYGYTF. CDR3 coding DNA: TGTGCCAGCAGCCGACAGGGATCAAACTATGGCTACACCTTC.

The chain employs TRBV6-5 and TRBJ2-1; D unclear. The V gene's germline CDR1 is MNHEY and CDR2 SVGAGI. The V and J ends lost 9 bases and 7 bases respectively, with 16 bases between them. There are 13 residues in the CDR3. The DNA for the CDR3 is TGTGCCAGTAAAACCACTACTATGAATGAGCAGTTCTTC. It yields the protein CASKTTTMNEQFF.